This record looks at one T cell receptor beta chain sequence and its context. As yet, its antigen is unknown. The source of the sample is a study of T cells in Graves' hyperthyroidism and ophthalmopathy. It was considered stable Graves' hyperthyroidism when ophthalmopathy did not progress within 18 months. Points from the study as a whole: Peripheral blood also featured most of the thyroid clonotypes expanded above 0.001.

Amplified TCR beta CDR3 regions derived from RNA transcripts. First-round RT-PCR with HTBI primers amplified the TCR CDR3 region. TCRdb reanalysed the multiplex PCR reads using MiXCR and keeps one entry per CDR3 protein. The table records 500,000 to 750,000 distinct CDR3 sequences, just over 45% of them present only once. Sequenced material: peripheral blood or thyroid tissue (not recorded which). The sequence came from a woman younger than 30 with Graves' hyperthyroidism.

CDR3 region: CSAYLGFPYEQYF. The CDR3 bases are TGCAGTGCTTACCTGGGGTTTCCCTACGAGCAGTACTTC. The chain has TRBV20-1 and TRBJ2-7, with unresolved D. CDR3 length equals 13 residues. V gave up 5 bases and J gave up 2 bases, with 13 bases separating them. Germline CDR1 and CDR2: DFQATT and SNEGSKA (reference sequence).